This TCR beta chain comes out of a study of T cell repertoires in cytomegalovirus infection. Looking at the study overall: TCR beta signatures that were public indicated CMV infection and matching HLA type.

In this sample, this clonotype turned up many times. The target antigen is unknown. Whole-study findings and limits: CMV carriers with the relevant HLA were identified by cumulative public TCR beta family frequency. HLA-C-restricted CMV-specific TCR beta clonotypes were dominant in the ex vivo response.

Germline CDR1 SGHTA, CDR2 FQGNSA. CDR3 length: 11 amino acids. V was cut by 4 bases and J by 5 bases, with 5 bases left in between. TCRdb redid the calling of the reads with MiXCR, one entry per CDR3 protein. The table includes a few hundred thousand distinct CDR3 sequences, over 15% detected once. The material sequenced was CD8+ T cells from PBMCs. The sequence came from a human donor in good health (CMV status not recorded). Some clones in this sample may be carry-over from other donors' samples. V is TRBV7-2 and J is TRBJ1-2; D gene unclear. This CDR3 reads CASSSHYGYTF. The CDR3 DNA follows: TGTGCCAGCAGCTCCCATTATGGCTACACCTTC.